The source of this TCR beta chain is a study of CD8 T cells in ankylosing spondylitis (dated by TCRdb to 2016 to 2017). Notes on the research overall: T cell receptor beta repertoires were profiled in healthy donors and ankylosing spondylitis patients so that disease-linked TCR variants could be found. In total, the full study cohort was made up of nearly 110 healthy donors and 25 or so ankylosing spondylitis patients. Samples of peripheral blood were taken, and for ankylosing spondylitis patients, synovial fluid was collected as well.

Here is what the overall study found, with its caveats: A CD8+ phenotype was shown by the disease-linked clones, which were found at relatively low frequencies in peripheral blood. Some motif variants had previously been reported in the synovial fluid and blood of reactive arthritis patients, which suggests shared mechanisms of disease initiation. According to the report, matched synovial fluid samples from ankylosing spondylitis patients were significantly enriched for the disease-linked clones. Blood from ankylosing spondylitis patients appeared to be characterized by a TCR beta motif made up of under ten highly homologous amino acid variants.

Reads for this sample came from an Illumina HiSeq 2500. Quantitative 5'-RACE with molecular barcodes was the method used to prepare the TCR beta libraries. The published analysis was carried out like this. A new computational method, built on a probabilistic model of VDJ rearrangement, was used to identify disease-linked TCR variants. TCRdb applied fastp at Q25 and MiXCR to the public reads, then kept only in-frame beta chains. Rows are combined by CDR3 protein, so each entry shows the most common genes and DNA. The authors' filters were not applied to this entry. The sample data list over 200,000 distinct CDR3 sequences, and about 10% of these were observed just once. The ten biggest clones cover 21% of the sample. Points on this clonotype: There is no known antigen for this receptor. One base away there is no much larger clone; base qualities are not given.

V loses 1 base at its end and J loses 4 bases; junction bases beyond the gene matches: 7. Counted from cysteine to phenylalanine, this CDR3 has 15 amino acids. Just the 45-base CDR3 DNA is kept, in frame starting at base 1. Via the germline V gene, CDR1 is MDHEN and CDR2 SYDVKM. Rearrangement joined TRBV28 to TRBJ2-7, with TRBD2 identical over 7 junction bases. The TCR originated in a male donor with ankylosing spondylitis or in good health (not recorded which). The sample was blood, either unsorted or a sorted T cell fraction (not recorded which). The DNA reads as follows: TGTGCCAGCAGTTTATCCGGGACTAAGGCATACGAGCAGTACTTC. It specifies CASSLSGTKAYEQYF.